This T cell receptor (beta chain) was profiled in a study of T-cell memory formation after mild COVID-19. At the level of the study: TCR clusters showed largely donor specificity.

There are a few counts of this clonotype. Its antigen is not known. General study findings and limits: Prior to infection, memory already included some responding clones, suggesting cross-reactive memory joined.

The CDR3 totals 16 residues. Trimming pared 3 bases from V and 0 bases from J, leaving 13 bases between. TCR alpha and TCR beta cDNA libraries carrying sample barcodes and UMIs were produced by 5'RACE using constant-segment primers. From the 5' RACE reads, TCRdb called clonotypes with MiXCR, one entry per CDR3 protein. The table includes about 170,000 distinct CDR3 sequences, over 10% detected once. The rearrangement uses TRBV12-3 or TRBV12-4 and TRBJ2-3; the D call may be TRBD1 or TRBD2 (5 bases each). This sequence originates from a man aged 18 to 29 who had mild COVID-19 (a few samples of this study predate the infection). Cell type and time point are not known. Sequences were obtained from PBMCs or a T cell subset sorted from them (not recorded which). The CDR3: CASSLAGTTSTDTQYF. The CDR3 bases are TGTGCCAGCAGTTTGGCAGGGACCACTAGCACAGATACGCAGTATTTT.